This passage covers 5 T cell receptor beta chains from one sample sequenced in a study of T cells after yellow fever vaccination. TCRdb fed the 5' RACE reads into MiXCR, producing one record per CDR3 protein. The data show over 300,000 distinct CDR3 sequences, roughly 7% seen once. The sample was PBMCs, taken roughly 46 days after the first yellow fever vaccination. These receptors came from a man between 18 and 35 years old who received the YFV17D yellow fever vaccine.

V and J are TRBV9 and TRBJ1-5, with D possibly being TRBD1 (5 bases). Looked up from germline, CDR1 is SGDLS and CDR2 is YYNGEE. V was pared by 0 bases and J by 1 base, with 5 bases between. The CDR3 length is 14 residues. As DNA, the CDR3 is TGTGCCAGCAGCGTAGCAGGGAGCAATCAGCCCCAGCATTTT. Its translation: CASSVAGSNQPQHF.

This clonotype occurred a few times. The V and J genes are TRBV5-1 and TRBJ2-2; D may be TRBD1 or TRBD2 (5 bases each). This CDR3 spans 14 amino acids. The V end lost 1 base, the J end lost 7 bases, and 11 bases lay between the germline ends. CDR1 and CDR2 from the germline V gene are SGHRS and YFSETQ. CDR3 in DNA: TGCGCCAGCAGCTTGTGGGACGTGGACGGGGAGCTGTTTTTT. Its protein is CASSLWDVDGELFF.

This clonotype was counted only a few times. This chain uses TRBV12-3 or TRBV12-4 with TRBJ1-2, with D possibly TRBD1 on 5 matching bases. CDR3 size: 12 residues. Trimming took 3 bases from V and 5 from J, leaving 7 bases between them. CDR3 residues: CASSLWGYGYTF. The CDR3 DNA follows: TGTGCCAGCAGTTTGTGGGGGTATGGCTACACCTTC.

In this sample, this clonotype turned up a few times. Here the CDR3 reads CASSLDLGAPQRAFF. CDR3 DNA: TGTGCCAGCAGCTTAGATCTGGGGGCCCCTCAGAGAGCTTTCTTT. The chain employs TRBV11-2 and TRBJ1-1; D is perhaps TRBD1 (6 bases). The CDR3 sequence is 15 residues long. Germline values: CDR1 SGHAT, CDR2 FQNNGV. V shed 0 bases and J shed 10 bases, with 18 bases lying between them.

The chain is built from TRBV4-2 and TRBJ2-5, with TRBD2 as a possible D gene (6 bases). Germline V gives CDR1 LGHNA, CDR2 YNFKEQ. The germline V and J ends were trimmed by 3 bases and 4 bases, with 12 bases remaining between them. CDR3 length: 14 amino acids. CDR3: CASSHLTGVETQYF. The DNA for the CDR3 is TGTGCCAGCAGCCACTTAACGGGGGTAGAGACCCAGTACTTC.